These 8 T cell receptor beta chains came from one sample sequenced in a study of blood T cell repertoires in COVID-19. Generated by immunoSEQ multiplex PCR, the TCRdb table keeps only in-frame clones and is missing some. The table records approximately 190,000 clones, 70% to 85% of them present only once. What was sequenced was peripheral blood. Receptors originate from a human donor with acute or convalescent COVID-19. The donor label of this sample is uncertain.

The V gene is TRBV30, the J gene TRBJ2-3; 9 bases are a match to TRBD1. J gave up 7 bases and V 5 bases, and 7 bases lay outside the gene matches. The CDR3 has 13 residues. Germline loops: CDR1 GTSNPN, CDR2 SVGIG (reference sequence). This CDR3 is CAWGQGLGNTQYF. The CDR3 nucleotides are TGTGCCTGGGGACAGGGGTTGGGAAATACGCAGTATTTT.

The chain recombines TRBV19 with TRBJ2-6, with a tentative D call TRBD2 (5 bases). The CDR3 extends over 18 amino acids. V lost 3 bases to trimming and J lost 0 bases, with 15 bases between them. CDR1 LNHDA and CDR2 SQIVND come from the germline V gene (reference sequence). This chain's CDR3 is CASSMEGGRASGANVLTF. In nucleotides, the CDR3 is TGTGCCAGTAGTATGGAAGGCGGGCGCGCCTCTGGGGCCAACGTCCTGACTTTC.

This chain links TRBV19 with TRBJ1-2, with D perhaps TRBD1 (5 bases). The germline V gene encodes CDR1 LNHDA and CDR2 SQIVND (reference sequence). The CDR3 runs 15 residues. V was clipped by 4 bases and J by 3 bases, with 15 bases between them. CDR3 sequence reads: CASSTRRGGDYGYTF. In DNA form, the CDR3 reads TGTGCCAGTAGTACCCGGAGGGGAGGGGACTATGGCTACACCTTC. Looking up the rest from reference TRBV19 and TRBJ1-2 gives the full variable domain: DGGITQSPKYLFRKEGQNVTLSCEQNLNHDAMYWYRQDPGQGLRLIYYSQIVNDFQKGDIAEGYSVSREKKESFPLTVTSAQKNPTAFYLCASSTRRGGDYGYTFGSGTRLTVV.

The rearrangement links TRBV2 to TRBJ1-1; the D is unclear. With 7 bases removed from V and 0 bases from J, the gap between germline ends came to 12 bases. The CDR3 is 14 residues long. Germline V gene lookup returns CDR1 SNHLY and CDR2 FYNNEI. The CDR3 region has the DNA TGTGCCAGCACCCTAATCGAGCTGAACACTGAAGCTTTCTTT. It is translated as CASTLIELNTEAFF.

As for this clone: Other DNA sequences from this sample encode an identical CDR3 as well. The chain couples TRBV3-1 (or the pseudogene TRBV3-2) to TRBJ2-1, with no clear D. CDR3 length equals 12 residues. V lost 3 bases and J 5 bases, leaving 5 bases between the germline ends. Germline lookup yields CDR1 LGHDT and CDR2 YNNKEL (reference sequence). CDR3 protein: CASSHLNNEQFF. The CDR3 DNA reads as TGTGCCAGCAGCCATCTAAACAATGAGCAGTTCTTC.

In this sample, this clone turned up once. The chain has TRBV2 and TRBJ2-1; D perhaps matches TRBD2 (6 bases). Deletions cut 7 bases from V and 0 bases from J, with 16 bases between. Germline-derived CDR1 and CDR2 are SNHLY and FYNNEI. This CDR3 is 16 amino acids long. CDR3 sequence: CASTAVGLSSYNEQFF. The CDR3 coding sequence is TGTGCCAGCACGGCCGTGGGACTTTCCTCCTACAATGAGCAGTTCTTC.

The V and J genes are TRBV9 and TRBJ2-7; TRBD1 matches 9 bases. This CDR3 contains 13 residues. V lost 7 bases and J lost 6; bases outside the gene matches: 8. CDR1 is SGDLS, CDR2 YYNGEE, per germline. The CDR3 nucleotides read TGTGCCAGCTCTTACAGGGGGCAAGGCGAGCAGTACTTC. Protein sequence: CASSYRGQGEQYF.

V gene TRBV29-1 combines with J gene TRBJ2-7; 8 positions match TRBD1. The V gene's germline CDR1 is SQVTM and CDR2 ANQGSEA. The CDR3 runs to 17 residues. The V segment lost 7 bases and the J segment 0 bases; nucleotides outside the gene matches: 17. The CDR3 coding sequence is TGCAGCGCATCGGGACGAACAGGACAGGGTTTCTCCTACGAGCAGTACTTC. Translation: CSASGRTGQGFSYEQYF.